This T cell receptor beta chain was captured in a study of blood T cell repertoires in COVID-19. Study-wide background: COVID-19 samples collected from the United States, Italy and Spain covered acute and convalescent phases. PBMCs, B-cell-depleted T cells, or T cells provided the cDNA or gDNA that made up the material.

Allocation to cohorts depended on clinical history reported by the participants. Here immunoSEQ multiplex PCR was the method, and the copy in TCRdb shows in-frame clones only, minus some. The table records approximately 150,000 clones, 65% to 85% of them present only once. There are 16 residues in the CDR3. CDR1 is SGHVS and CDR2 is FQNEAQ in the germline V gene. Trimming shortened V by 5 bases and J by 0 bases, and 14 bases separated the two germline ends. The rearrangement uses TRBV7-8 and TRBJ1-3; a possible D gene is TRBD1 (5 bases). This sequence was found in a woman aged 40 to 50 with acute COVID-19. Sequencing input: PBMCs or T cells enriched from blood (not recorded which). The CDR3 nucleotides read TGTGCCAGCAGCGTGACAGTTAAGAGCTCTGGAAACACCATATATTTT. This encodes CASSVTVKSSGNTIYF.